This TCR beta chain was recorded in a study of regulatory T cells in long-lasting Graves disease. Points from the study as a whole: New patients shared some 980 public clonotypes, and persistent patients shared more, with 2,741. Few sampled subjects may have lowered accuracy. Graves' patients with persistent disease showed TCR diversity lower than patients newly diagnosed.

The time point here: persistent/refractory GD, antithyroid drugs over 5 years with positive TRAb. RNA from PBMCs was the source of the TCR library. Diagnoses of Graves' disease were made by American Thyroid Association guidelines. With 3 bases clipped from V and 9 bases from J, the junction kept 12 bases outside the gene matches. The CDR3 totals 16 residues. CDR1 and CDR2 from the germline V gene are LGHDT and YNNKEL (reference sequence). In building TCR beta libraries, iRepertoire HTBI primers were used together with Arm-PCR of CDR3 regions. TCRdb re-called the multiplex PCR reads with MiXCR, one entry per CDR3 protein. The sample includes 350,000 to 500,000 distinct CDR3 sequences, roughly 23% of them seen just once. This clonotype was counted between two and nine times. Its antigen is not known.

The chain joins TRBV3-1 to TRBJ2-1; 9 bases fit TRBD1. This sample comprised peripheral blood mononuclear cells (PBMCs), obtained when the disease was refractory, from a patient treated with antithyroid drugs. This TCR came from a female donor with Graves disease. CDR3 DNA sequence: TGTGCCAGCAGCCACTCCCGGGACAGGGCTGTGGTTGAGCAGTTCTTC. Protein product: CASSHSRDRAVVEQFF.